What follows describes a single T cell receptor (beta chain). Antigen specificity is unknown. The data derive from a study of cytomegalovirus exposure and HLA in healthy donors. Notes on the study in general: The classifier, whose performance was assessed in both the original and validation cohorts, reportedly diagnosed cytomegalovirus status with high specificity and sensitivity.

The CDR3 has 14 amino acids. With 5 bases removed from V and 4 bases from J, the gap between germline ends came to 12 bases. From germline, CDR1 is SGHTA and CDR2 FQGNSA. It was with 60 Vbeta and 13 Jbeta primers that the PCR ran. Method: immunoSEQ multiplex PCR; TCRdb's copy keeps in-frame clones and lacks some. The table includes roughly 100,000 clones, 69% detected once. The V and J genes are TRBV7-2 and TRBJ2-1, with TRBD1 as a possible D gene (6 bases). Sequencing was performed on PBMCs. This clonotype was sampled from a man in his thirties or forties in good health and CMV-seronegative. The CDR3 loop reads CASSRDTTYNEQFF. The CDR3, as DNA: TGTGCCAGCAGCCGGGACACTACTTACAATGAGCAGTTCTTC.